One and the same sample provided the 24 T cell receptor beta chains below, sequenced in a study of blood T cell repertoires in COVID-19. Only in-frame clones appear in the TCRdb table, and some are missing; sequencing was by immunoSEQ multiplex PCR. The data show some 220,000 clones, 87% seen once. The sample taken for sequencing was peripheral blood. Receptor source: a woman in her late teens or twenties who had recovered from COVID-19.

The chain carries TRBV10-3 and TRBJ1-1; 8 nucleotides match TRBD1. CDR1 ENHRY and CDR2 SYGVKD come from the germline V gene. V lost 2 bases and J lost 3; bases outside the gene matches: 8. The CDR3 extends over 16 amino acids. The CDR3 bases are TGTGCCATCAGTGAGGCAGGCAGGGGGCGATACACTGAAGCTTTCTTT. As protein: CAISEAGRGRYTEAFF.

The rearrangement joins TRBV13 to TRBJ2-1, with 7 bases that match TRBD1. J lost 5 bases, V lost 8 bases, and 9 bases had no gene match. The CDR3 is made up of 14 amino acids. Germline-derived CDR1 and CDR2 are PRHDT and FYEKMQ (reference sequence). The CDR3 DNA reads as TGTGCCAGCGCAGACCGGGACAGAAACAATGAGCAGTTCTTC. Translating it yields CASADRDRNNEQFF.

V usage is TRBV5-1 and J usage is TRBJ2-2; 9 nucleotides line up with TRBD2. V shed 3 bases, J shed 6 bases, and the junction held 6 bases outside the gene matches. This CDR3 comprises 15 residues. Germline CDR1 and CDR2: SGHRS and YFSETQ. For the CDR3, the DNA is TGCGCCAGCAGCTGGATAGCGGGAGTGCCCGGGGAGCTGTTTTTT. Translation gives CASSWIAGVPGELFF. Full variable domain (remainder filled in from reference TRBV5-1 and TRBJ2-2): KAGVTQTPRYLIKTRGQQVTLSCSPISGHRSVSWYQQTPGQGLQFLFEYFSETQRNKGNFPGRFSGRQFSNSRSEMNVSTLELGDSALYLCASSWIAGVPGELFFGEGSRLTVL.

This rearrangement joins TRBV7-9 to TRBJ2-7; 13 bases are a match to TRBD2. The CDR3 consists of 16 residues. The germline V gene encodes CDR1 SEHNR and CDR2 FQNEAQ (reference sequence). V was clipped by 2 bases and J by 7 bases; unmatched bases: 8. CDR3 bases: TGTGCCAGCAGCTTATATGGACTAGCGGGAGCTCAAGAGCAGTACTTC. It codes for CASSLYGLAGAQEQYF.

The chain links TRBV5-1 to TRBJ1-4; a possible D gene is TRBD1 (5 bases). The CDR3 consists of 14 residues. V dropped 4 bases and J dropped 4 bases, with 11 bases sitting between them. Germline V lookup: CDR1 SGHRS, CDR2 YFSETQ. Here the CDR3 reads CASSLGAVNEKLFF. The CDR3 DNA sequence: TGCGCCAGCAGCCTAGGGGCGGTTAATGAAAAACTGTTTTTT.

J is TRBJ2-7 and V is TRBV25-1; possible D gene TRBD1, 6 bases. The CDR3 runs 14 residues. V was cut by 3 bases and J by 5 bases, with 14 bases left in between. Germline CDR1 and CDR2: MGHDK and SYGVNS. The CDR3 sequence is CASSDPRGVDEQYF. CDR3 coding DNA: TGTGCCAGCAGTGACCCCAGGGGAGTGGACGAGCAGTACTTC.

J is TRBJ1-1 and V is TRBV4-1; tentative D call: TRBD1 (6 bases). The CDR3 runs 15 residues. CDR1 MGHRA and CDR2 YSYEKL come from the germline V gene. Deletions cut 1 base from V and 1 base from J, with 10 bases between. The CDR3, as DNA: TGCGCCAGCAGCCAAGGTCTGGGGGCGAACACTGAAGCTTTCTTT. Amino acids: CASSQGLGANTEAFF.

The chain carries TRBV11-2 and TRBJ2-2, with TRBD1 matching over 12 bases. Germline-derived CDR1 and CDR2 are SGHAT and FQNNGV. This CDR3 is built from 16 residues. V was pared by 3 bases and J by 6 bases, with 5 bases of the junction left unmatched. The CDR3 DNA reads TGTGCCAGCAGCTTGTCCGGGACAGGGGGCCCCGGGGAGCTGTTTTTT. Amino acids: CASSLSGTGGPGELFF.

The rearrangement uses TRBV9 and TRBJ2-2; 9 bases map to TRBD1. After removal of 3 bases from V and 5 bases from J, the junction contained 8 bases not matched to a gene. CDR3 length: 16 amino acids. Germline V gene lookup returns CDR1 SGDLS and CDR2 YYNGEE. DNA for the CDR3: TGTGCCAGCAGCGCCAGGGACAGGGATTTGACCGGGGAGCTGTTTTTT. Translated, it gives CASSARDRDLTGELFF. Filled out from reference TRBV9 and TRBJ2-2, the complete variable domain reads DSGVTQTPKHLITATGQRVTLRCSPRSGDLSVYWYQQSLDQGLQFLIQYYNGEERAKGNILERFSAQQFPDLHSELNLSSLELGDSALYFCASSARDRDLTGELFFGEGSRLTVL.

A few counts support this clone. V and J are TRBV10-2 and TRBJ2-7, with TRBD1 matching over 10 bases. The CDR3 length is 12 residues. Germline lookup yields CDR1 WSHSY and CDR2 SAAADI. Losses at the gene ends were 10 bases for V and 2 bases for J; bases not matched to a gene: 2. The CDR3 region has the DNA TGCGCCACCGGGACAGGGGCCTACGAGCAGTACTTC. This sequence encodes CATGTGAYEQYF.

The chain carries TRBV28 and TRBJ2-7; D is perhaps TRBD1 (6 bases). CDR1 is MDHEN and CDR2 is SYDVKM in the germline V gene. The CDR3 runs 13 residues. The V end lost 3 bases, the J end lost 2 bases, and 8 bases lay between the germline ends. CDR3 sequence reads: CASSFWDTYEQYF. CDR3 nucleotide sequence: TGTGCCAGCAGTTTTTGGGACACCTACGAGCAGTACTTC.

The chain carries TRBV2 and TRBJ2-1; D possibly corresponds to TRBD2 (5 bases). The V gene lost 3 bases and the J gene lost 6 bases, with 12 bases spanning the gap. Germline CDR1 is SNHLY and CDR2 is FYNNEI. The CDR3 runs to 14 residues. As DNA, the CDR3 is TGTGCCAGCAGTGACCGGCTAGCCACCAATGAGCAGTTCTTC. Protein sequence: CASSDRLATNEQFF.

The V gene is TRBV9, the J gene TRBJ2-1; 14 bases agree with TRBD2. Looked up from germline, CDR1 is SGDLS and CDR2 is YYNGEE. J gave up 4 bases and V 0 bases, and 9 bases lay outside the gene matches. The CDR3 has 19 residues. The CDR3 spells CASSVAGLGTSGGYNEQFF. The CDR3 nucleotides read TGTGCCAGCAGCGTAGCGGGACTAGGGACTAGCGGGGGTTACAATGAGCAGTTCTTC.

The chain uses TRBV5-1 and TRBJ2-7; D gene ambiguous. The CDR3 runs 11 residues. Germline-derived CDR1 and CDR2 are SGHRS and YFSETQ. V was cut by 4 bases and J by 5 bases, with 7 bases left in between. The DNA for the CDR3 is TGCGCCAGCAGCCCCCCCGACGAGCAGTACTTC. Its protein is CASSPPDEQYF.

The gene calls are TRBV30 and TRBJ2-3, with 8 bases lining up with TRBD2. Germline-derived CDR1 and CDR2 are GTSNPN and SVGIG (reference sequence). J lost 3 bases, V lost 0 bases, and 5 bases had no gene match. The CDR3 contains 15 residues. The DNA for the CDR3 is TGTGCCTGGAGTGTAGGATTAGCGGGAACAGATACGCAGTATTTT. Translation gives CAWSVGLAGTDTQYF.

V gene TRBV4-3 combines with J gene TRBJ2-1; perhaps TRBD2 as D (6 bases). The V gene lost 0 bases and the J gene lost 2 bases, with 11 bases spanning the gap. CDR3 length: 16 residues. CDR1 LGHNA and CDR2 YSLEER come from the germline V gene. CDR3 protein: CASSQDWRETYNEQFF. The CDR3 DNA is TGCGCCAGCAGCCAAGATTGGAGGGAAACCTACAATGAGCAGTTCTTC.

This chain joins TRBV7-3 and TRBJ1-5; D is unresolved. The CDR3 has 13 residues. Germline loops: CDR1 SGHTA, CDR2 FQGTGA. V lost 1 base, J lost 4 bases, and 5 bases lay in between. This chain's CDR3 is CASSLSGNQPQHF. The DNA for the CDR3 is TGTGCCAGCAGCTTAAGCGGGAATCAGCCCCAGCATTTT.

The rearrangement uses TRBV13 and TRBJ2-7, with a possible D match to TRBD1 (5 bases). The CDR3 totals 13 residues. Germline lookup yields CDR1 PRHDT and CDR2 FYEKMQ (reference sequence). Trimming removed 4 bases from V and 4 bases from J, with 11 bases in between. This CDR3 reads CASSSQAGYEQYF. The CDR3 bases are TGTGCCAGCAGCTCACAGGCAGGGTACGAGCAGTACTTC.

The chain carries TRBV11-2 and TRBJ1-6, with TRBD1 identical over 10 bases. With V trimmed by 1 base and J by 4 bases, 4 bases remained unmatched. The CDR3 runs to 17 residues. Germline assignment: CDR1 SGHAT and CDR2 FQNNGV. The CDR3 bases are TGTGCCAGCAGCTTAGGGACAGGGGGTATTTATAATTCACCCCTCCACTTT. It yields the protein CASSLGTGGIYNSPLHF.

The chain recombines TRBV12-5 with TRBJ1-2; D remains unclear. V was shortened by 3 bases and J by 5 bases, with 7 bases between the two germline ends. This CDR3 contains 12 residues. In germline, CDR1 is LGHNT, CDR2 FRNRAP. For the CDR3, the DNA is TGTGCTAGTGGTTTCGAGCTGTATGGCTACACCTTC. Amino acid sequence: CASGFELYGYTF.

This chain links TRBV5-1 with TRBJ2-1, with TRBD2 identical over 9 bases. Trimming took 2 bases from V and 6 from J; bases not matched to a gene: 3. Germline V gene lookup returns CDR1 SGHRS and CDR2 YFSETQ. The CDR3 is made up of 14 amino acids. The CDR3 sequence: CASSLGLAINEQFF. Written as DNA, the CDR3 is TGCGCCAGCAGCTTAGGACTAGCGATCAATGAGCAGTTCTTC.

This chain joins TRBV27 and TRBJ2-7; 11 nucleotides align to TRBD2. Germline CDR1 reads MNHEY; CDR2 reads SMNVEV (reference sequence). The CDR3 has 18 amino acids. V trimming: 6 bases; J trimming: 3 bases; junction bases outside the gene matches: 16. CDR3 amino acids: CASSSGLAVSQGSYEQYF. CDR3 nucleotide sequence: TGTGCCAGCAGCTCGGGACTAGCGGTATCGCAGGGGAGCTACGAGCAGTACTTC.

The CDR3 nucleotides are TGCAGCGTGGGGCCGAGACTAGCAAAGAGCAATGAGCAGTTCTTC. Amino acid sequence: CSVGPRLAKSNEQFF. The chain has TRBV29-1 and TRBJ2-1; TRBD2 agrees at 7 bases. Germline V gene lookup returns CDR1 SQVTM and CDR2 ANQGSEA. The CDR3 has 15 amino acids. V shed 6 bases, J shed 6 bases, and the junction held 14 bases outside the gene matches.

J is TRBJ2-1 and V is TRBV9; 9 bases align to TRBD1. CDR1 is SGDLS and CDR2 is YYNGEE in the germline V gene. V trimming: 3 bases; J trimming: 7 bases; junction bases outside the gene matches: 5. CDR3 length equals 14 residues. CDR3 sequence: CASSAGTGWNEQFF. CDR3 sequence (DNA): TGTGCCAGCAGCGCCGGGACAGGGTGGAATGAGCAGTTCTTC.